The clone carrying this T cell receptor (beta chain) has just one count. Its antigen is as yet unknown. The data belong to a study of shared clonotypes between healthy human individuals. Study-level findings and limits: It was expected that sequencing depth would affect clonotype sharing among donors.

The naive CD8 population came from CD45RO-negative cells selected for CCR7, without terminally differentiated effector memory CD45RA+ cells. The donors, healthy adults who were HIV-negative, had experienced no recent acute infections or vaccinations. Sequencing used immunoSEQ multiplex PCR; TCRdb keeps in-frame clones, though not all of them. The sample records 760,000 or so clones, approximately 97% being singletons. Between the trimmed V and J ends, which lost 10 bases and 2 bases, there was a span of 8 bases. Germline CDR1 MNHNY, CDR2 SVGAGI (reference sequence). The CDR3 extends over 11 amino acids.

This clonotype was sampled from a man in his thirties or forties in good health. Sequenced input: naive CD8+ T cells sorted from blood. This chain connects TRBV6-6 to TRBJ1-1; D remains ambiguous. CDR3 sequence: CATEDNTEAFF. CDR3 bases: TGTGCCACCGAGGACAACACTGAAGCTTTCTTT.